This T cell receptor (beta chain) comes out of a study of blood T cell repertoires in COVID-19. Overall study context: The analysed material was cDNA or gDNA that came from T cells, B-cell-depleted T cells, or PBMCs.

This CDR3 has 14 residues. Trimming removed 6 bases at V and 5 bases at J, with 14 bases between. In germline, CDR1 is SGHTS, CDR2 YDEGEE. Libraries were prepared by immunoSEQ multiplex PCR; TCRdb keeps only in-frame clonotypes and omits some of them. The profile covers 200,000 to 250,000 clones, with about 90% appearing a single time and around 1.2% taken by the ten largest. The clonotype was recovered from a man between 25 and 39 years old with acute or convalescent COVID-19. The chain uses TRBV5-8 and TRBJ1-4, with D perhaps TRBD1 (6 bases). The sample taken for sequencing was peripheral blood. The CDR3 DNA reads TGTGCCAGCATCGATGGACAGCCAAATGAAAAACTGTTTTTT. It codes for CASIDGQPNEKLFF.